Listed below are T cell receptor beta chains from one sample, sequenced in a study of T-cell memory formation after mild COVID-19. TCRdb used MiXCR to reprocess the 5' RACE reads, holding one entry per CDR3 protein. Among about 440,000 distinct CDR3 sequences, 20% were seen once, and the ten largest hold around 8%. The material sequenced was PBMCs or a T cell subset sorted from them (not recorded which). The source is an adult woman who had mild COVID-19 (a few samples of this study predate the infection). Cell type and time point are not known. The CDR3 runs from the conserved cysteine through the conserved F or W. The D gene is left open where the match is weak. Where a row states a size, it is once, few, many or the class of an expanded clone; other rows omit it.

D	size	V	J	DNA	CDR3
TRBD2	NA	TRBV7-2	TRBJ2-1	TGTGCCAGCAGCACCACTAGCGGGAGGGCTGGTGAGCAGTTCTTC	CASSTTSGRAGEQFF
TRBD1	once	TRBV6-5	TRBJ1-1	TGTGCCAGCAGTTACTCGAGAAACAGGGGCACTGAAGCTTTCTTT	CASSYSRNRGTEAFF
NA	few	TRBV7-2	TRBJ2-3	TGTGCCAGCACCATGGAGATGGCCCCAGATACGCAGTATTTT	CASTMEMAPDTQYF
NA	NA	TRBV3-1	TRBJ2-5	TGTGCCAGCAGCCAAGATTCGGGGGCGAAGACCCAGTACTTC	CASSQDSGAKTQYF
TRBD1	NA	TRBV24-1	TRBJ1-6	TGTGCCACCAGTGATCCAAAGCAGGGGGACCATTCACCCCTCCACTTT	CATSDPKQGDHSPLHF
NA	few	TRBV5-1	TRBJ1-1	TGCGCCAGCAGCTCCAGACAGACCCAGAACACTGAAGCTTTCTTT	CASSSRQTQNTEAFF
NA	few	TRBV29-1	TRBJ2-7	TGCAGCGTTGACGAGGCAGGGCTCTCCTACGAGCAGTACTTC	CSVDEAGLSYEQYF
NA	many	TRBV18	TRBJ1-2	TGTGCCAGCTCCCTGGACATAAACTATGGCTACACCTTC	CASSLDINYGYTF
NA	few	TRBV6-1	TRBJ1-3	TGTGCCACCTCTCAGGGTGGGAACTCTGGAAACACCATATATTTT	CATSQGGNSGNTIYF
TRBD1	few	TRBV12-3/TRBV12-4	TRBJ2-7	TGTGCCAGCAGTTTAGTGCGGACAGGTCCCTACGAGCAGTACTTC	CASSLVRTGPYEQYF
TRBD2	NA	TRBV5-1	TRBJ2-3	TGCGCCAGCAGCTTGTCTAGCGGGGGACATACGCAGTATTTT	CASSLSSGGHTQYF
NA	NA	TRBV15	TRBJ2-3	TGTGCCACCAGCAGAGCGACGGGGTACACAGATACGCAGTATTTT	CATSRATGYTDTQYF
TRBD1	NA	TRBV7-9	TRBJ2-2	TGTGCCAGCAGCCCAAGGGACAGCTCGAACACCGGGGAGCTGTTTTTT	CASSPRDSSNTGELFF
NA	few	TRBV12-3/TRBV12-4	TRBJ2-7	TGTGCCAGCAGTTTATCGGGGCTGGATTACGAGCAGTACTTC	CASSLSGLDYEQYF
TRBD1	few	TRBV4-1	TRBJ2-6	TGCGCCAGCAGCCCCGGACAGGCAAGAGGCTCTGGGGCCAACGTCCTGACTTTC	CASSPGQARGSGANVLTF
TRBD2	NA	TRBV5-1	TRBJ2-1	TGCGCCAGCAGCTTGTTGTCTAGCGGGGGTTTCAATGAGCAGTTCTTC	CASSLLSSGGFNEQFF
NA	NA	TRBV12-3/TRBV12-4	TRBJ1-4	TGTGCCAGCACCAACGGACTGGCGGAAAAACTGTTTTTT	CASTNGLAEKLFF
NA	NA	TRBV3-1	TRBJ2-1	TGTGCCAGCAGCCAAGATTCGGGAGTATGGAATGAGCAGTTCTTC	CASSQDSGVWNEQFF
TRBD1	few	TRBV24-1	TRBJ2-1	TGTGCCACCAGTGATTTCGTGGGACAGTCCTACAATGAGCAGTTCTTC	CATSDFVGQSYNEQFF
TRBD1	few	TRBV28	TRBJ1-2	TGTGCCAGCACAGAACAGGGGCCCTTAGGCGGCTACACCTTC	CASTEQGPLGGYTF
TRBD2	few	TRBV5-1	TRBJ2-7	TGCGCCAGCAGTCTGGCAAGCGGGATTACCTACGAGCAGTACTTC	CASSLASGITYEQYF
NA	many	TRBV5-1	TRBJ2-3	TGCGCCAGTACCCGGGACCAACCACAAGATACGCAGTATTTT	CASTRDQPQDTQYF
TRBD2	NA	TRBV12-3/TRBV12-4	TRBJ2-4	TGTGCCAGCAGTTCGGGGGGAGAAGCCAAAAACATTCAGTACTTC	CASSSGGEAKNIQYF
NA	NA	TRBV6-5	TRBJ2-7	TGTGCCAGCCGGGTAGTTGGTTCCGAGCAGTACTTC	CASRVVGSEQYF
TRBD1	NA	TRBV7-2	TRBJ1-6	TGTGCCAGCAGCCTCCGCCCAGGGGGCCCAAATTCACCCCTCCACTTT	CASSLRPGGPNSPLHF
NA	few	TRBV7-9	TRBJ1-5	TGTGCCAGCAGCTTAGCATCGGGGGCGAATCAGCCCCAGCATTTT	CASSLASGANQPQHF
TRBD1	NA	TRBV4-1	TRBJ2-7	TGCGCCAGCAGCTCAGGATGGGACAGGGTGGGGGAGCAGTACTTC	CASSSGWDRVGEQYF